This passage covers 21 T cell receptor beta chains from one sample sequenced in a study of tumor-infiltrating lymphocytes in oesophageal squamous cell carcinoma. TCRdb fed the PCR reads into MiXCR, producing one record per CDR3 protein. The table shows about 13,000 distinct CDR3 sequences, with around 56% occurring only once. The specimen was blood. The origin of the receptors is a female donor with esophageal squamous cell carcinoma.

Relative to its sample, this clonotype is medium-sized. This chain links TRBV5-4 with TRBJ2-1, with unresolved D. Looked up from germline, CDR1 is SGHNT and CDR2 is YYREEE (reference sequence). The V gene lost 1 base and the J gene lost 2 bases, with 13 bases spanning the gap. CDR3 length equals 16 residues. Here the CDR3 reads CASSLSSAPTYNEQFF. CDR3 DNA: TGTGCCAGCAGCTTGTCCTCTGCCCCAACCTACAATGAGCAGTTCTTC.

The chain has TRBV18 and TRBJ2-7; 9 bases match TRBD1. The V and J ends lost 6 bases and 6 bases, in that order; junction bases with no gene match: 9. Germline assignment: CDR1 KGHSH and CDR2 LQKENI. This CDR3 has 14 amino acids. CDR3: CASSRDRASLEQYF. The CDR3 DNA reads as TGTGCCAGCTCTCGGGACAGGGCGTCTCTCGAGCAGTACTTC.

The V gene is TRBV7-2, the J gene TRBJ2-3; 7 bases are shared with TRBD2. The V and J ends lost 1 base and 6 bases, in that order; junction bases with no gene match: 4. This CDR3 region has 14 residues. CDR1 SGHTA and CDR2 FQGNSA come from the germline V gene. CDR3 sequence reads: CASSLVRGGDTQYF. The CDR3 region has the DNA TGTGCCAGCAGCTTAGTTCGGGGAGGGGATACGCAGTATTTT.

The gene calls are TRBV6-1 and TRBJ2-4; tentatively, D is TRBD1 or TRBD2 (6 bases each). The end of the DNA aligns better with TRBJ2-6, so the J call may be wrong. The CDR3 extends over 18 amino acids. Looked up from germline, CDR1 is MNHNS and CDR2 is SASEGT. The CDR3 bases are TGTGCCAGCAGTGGAGGAAAGGGGGGTAGCTCTGGGGCCAACGTCCTGACTTTC. Translated: CASSGGKGGSSGANVLTF.

The chain carries TRBV7-4 and TRBJ2-1; no clear D gene. Trimming took 3 bases from V and 0 from J, leaving 12 bases between them. The CDR3 contains 16 residues. Germline CDR1 reads SGHVT; CDR2 reads SQSDAQ. The CDR3 region has the DNA TGTGCCAGCAGCTTTATCGGCGTCAGCTCCTACAATGAGCAGTTCTTC. This sequence encodes CASSFIGVSSYNEQFF.

With regard to this clonotype: One end of the junction is discordant with germline, which a read error may explain. This rearrangement joins TRBV6-6 to TRBJ2-4; D is perhaps TRBD1 or TRBD2 (5 bases each). Germline V gene data show CDR1 as MNHNY and CDR2 as SVGAGI (reference sequence). This CDR3 contains 16 residues. The CDR3 spells CTSSYSILQGRDTQYF. For the CDR3, the DNA is TGTACCAGCAGTTACTCGATATTGCAGGGACGAGATACGCAGTACTTC.

The sample holds a few counts of this clonotype. The chain uses TRBV7-2 and TRBJ2-6; 7 bases map to TRBD1. The CDR3 covers 17 residues. Trimming removed 2 bases from V and 2 bases from J; junction bases left unmatched: 6. CDR1 and CDR2 (germline): SGHTA, FQGNSA. In DNA form, the CDR3 reads TGTGCCAGCAGCTTAAATCAAGGGGGCGCTGGGGCCAACGTCCTGACTTTC. Translated, it gives CASSLNQGGAGANVLTF.

The chain uses TRBV4-2 and TRBJ1-1; D might be TRBD1 (7 bases). The end of the DNA aligns better with TRBJ2-2, so the J call may be wrong. Per germline, CDR1 LGHNA and CDR2 YNFKEQ. This CDR3 region has 18 residues. The CDR3 spells CASSQLGGTGVDTGELFF. The CDR3 DNA is TGTGCCAGCAGCCAACTGGGGGGCACAGGGGTGGACACCGGGGAGCTGTTTTTT.

In its sample, this clonotype was seen a few times. V gene TRBV7-8 combines with J gene TRBJ2-5, with D perhaps TRBD1 (6 bases). The germline V and J ends were trimmed by 0 bases and 4 bases, with 12 bases remaining between them. The germline V gene has CDR1 SGHVS and CDR2 FQNEAQ. The CDR3 is 15 residues long. CDR3 bases: TGTGCCAGCAGCTTAGCCAGGGGTGGCGGAGAGACCCAGTACTTC. This encodes CASSLARGGGETQYF.

The chain couples TRBV7-2 to TRBJ2-3, with a weak D call TRBD1 (6 bases). With the DNA end fitting TRBJ2-7 better, the J assignment may be wrong. The length of the CDR3 is 15 residues. Germline CDR1 is SGHTA and CDR2 is FQGNSA. CDR3 sequence: CASSLGRNRVLEQYF. CDR3 sequence (DNA): TGTGCCAGCAGCTTAGGCCGTAACAGGGTCCTCGAGCAGTACTTC.

This chain joins TRBV6-8 and TRBJ2-5; D is possibly TRBD2 (6 bases). Germline CDR1 is MNHGY and CDR2 is SAAAGT. This CDR3 has 14 amino acids. V lost 2 bases and J lost 5, with 12 bases in between. CDR3 region: CASSYGAGRETQYF. For the CDR3, the DNA is TGTGCCAGCAGTTACGGGGCGGGACGGGAGACCCAGTACTTC.

This chain uses TRBV7-3 with TRBJ2-7; D is ambiguous. V was pared by 6 bases and J by 2 bases, with 11 bases between. This CDR3 is built from 13 residues. Per germline, CDR1 SGHTA and CDR2 FQGTGA. The CDR3 DNA reads TGTGCCAGCAGTCCCCCCGGCACCTACGAGCAGTACTTC. It translates to CASSPPGTYEQYF.

This sequence joins TRBV29-1 and TRBJ2-1, with 8 bases lining up with TRBD2. Germline lookup yields CDR1 SQVTM and CDR2 ANQGSEA. V trimming: 3 bases; J trimming: 10 bases; junction bases outside the gene matches: 11. CDR3 length: 14 amino acids. The chain's CDR3 is CSVDRAGVTGEQFF. Here the CDR3 DNA reads TGCAGCGTTGACAGAGCGGGAGTGACGGGGGAGCAGTTCTTC.

There are a few counts of this clonotype. The gene calls are TRBV12-3 or TRBV12-4 and TRBJ2-1; 14 bases fit TRBD2. CDR3 length: 15 residues. Trimming cost V 6 bases and J 4 bases; bases outside gene matches: 2. CDR3 coding DNA: TGTGCCAGCAGCCGGACTAGCGGGAGGTACAATGAGCAGTTCTTC. This translates into CASSRTSGRYNEQFF.

DNA of the CDR3: TGTGCCAGCAGCTTAGCGGCAGATACGCAGTATTTT. This translates into CASSLAADTQYF. This chain uses TRBV7-6 with TRBJ2-3, with D hard to call. Germline V lookup: CDR1 SGHVS, CDR2 FNYEAQ. V was shortened by 0 bases and J by 4 bases, with 2 bases between the two germline ends. This CDR3 contains 12 residues.

This chain connects TRBV7-9 to TRBJ2-1, with D perhaps assigned TRBD1 or TRBD2 (6 bases each). Trimming stripped 7 bases from V and 7 bases from J, with 17 bases between. CDR1 is SEHNR, CDR2 FQNEAQ, per germline (reference sequence). CDR3 length equals 14 residues. The DNA for the CDR3 is TGTGCCAGCATCCCTTCGGGGGCTCGGAATGAGCAGTTCTTC. Its translation is CASIPSGARNEQFF.

On this clonotype: The missing conserved phenylalanine or tryptophan at the end of this CDR3 makes a read error likely. J is TRBJ2-7 and V is TRBV11-2; D is undetermined. The CDR3 covers 13 residues. Trimming stripped 4 bases from V and 9 bases from J, with 16 bases between. Germline loops: CDR1 SGHAT, CDR2 FQNNGV. CDR3 protein: CASSSLGVGTQYL. The CDR3 coding sequence is TGTGCCAGCAGCTCCCTGGGTGTGGGTACGCAGTACCTC.

The rearrangement joins TRBV12-3 or TRBV12-4 to TRBJ2-3; 7 bases line up with TRBD1. The CDR3 is 15 residues long. Trimming cost V 7 bases and J 0 bases; bases outside gene matches: 7. CDR3 protein: CASTWDSLSTDTQYF. The CDR3 DNA is TGTGCCAGCACGTGGGACAGCCTTAGCACAGATACGCAGTATTTT.

This clonotype came up many times. The rearrangement links TRBV5-1 to TRBJ1-2; a weak D match, TRBD1 (6 bases). Germline lookup yields CDR1 SGHRS and CDR2 YFSETQ. Trimming stripped 7 bases from V and 1 base from J, with 14 bases between. The CDR3 spans 14 residues. The CDR3 nucleotides read TGCGCCAGCGCCTATGACAGGAATAACTATGGCTACACCTTC. Amino acids: CASAYDRNNYGYTF.

The rearrangement uses TRBV7-4 and TRBJ1-1; D call uncertain. This CDR3 comprises 13 residues. V lost 1 base and J 14 bases, leaving 17 bases between the germline ends. CDR1 is SGHVT, CDR2 SQSDAQ, per germline. The CDR3, as DNA: TGTGCCAGCAGCTTAGGTGCCAGAGATGAGCAGTTCTTT. As protein: CASSLGARDEQFF.

This clonotype came up many times. V gene TRBV2 combines with J gene TRBJ1-6; D remains ambiguous. V was cut by 9 bases and J by 0 bases, with 6 bases left in between. The CDR3 spans 13 residues. From germline, CDR1 is SNHLY and CDR2 FYNNEI. The CDR3 loop reads CASWSSYNSPLHF. For the CDR3, the DNA is TGTGCCAGTTGGAGCTCCTATAATTCACCCCTCCACTTT.